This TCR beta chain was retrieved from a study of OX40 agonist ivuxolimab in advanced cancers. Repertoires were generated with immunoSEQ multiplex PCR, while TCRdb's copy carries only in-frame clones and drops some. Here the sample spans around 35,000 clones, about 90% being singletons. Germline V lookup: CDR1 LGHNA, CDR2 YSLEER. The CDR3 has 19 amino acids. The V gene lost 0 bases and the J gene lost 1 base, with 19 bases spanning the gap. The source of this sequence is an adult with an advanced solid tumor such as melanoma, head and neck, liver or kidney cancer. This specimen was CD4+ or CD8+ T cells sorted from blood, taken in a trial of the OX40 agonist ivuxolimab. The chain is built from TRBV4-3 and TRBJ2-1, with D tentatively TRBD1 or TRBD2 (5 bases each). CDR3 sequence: CASSQDVIVGAPSYNEQFF. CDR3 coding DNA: TGCGCCAGCAGCCAAGATGTTATCGTCGGGGCTCCTTCCTACAATGAGCAGTTCTTC.